Included here is one TCR delta chain sequence, with context. This clone showed up just a few times. Its antigen is still unknown. The record has no base qualities; no much larger clone is one base away. The library was built by means of PCR. The sample was run on an Illumina MiSeq. TCRdb recomputed clones from the public reads with CATT; identical DNA rows were then combined. This sample comprises about 13,000 delta-chain clones, about half of them detected only once. The ten largest clones add up to about 1.4% of the sample. The germline V gene sets CDR1 to TSWWSYY and CDR2 to QGS. From its cysteine to its phenylalanine, the CDR3 spans 21 amino acids. Of all the DNA, just the CDR3 is kept, 63 bases in frame from base 1. Germline trimming: 1 base from V, 4 bases from J; junction bases outside gene matches: 23. This record belongs to a study of human gamma delta and Vdelta1 T cells (dated by TCRdb to between 2018 and 2020). Looking at the study overall: The study examined Delta One T cells, which are Vd1+ gamma-delta T cells, as cytotoxic effectors against acute myeloid leukemia.

General study outcomes and caveats: Polyclonality and broad cytotoxic targeting of acute myeloid leukemia were reported for Delta One T cells.

The chain uses TRDV1 and TRDJ1; 8 central bases correspond to TRDD3. This sequence was found in a human donor in good health. Source material: Vdelta1 gamma-delta T cells from blood grown in culture (DOT cells). The cell subset or site label, as the study defines it: Delta One T cells, in vitro expanded/differentiated Vd1+ gamma-delta T cells. The CDR3 region reads CALGERWAYRGIALWGDKLIF. The nucleotide sequence is given as TGTGCTCTTGGGGAACGCTGGGCCTACCGGGGGATAGCCCTATGGGGCGATAAACTCATCTTT.